This T cell receptor beta chain was sequenced in a study of OX40 agonist ivuxolimab in advanced cancers. Background on the study: Hepatocellular carcinoma, melanoma, renal cell or head and neck cancer occurred in dose-escalation patients. Prior anti-PD-1, anti-PD-L1 or anti-CTLA-4 therapy was allowed; approximately 40% had some.

Clones were sequenced by immunoSEQ multiplex PCR, and TCRdb holds only the in-frame ones, with some missing. The table has 61,000 or so clones, under 85% seen once. Blood samples were obtained at baseline, cycle 4 day 1, and cycle 7 day 1. This TCR was sampled from an adult with an advanced solid tumor such as melanoma, head and neck, liver or kidney cancer. Source: CD4+ or CD8+ T cells sorted from blood, taken in a trial of the OX40 agonist ivuxolimab.

CDR3 sequence: CASSSRLAGGTDTQYF. CDR3 in DNA: TGTGCCAGCAGCTCCCGACTAGCGGGGGGCACAGATACGCAGTATTTT. V gene TRBV7-3 combines with J gene TRBJ2-3, with 12 bases lining up with TRBD2. Germline CDR1 reads SGHTA; CDR2 reads FQGTGA. The CDR3 totals 16 residues. The J segment lost 1 base and the V segment lost 4 bases, leaving 3 bases of the junction unmatched.